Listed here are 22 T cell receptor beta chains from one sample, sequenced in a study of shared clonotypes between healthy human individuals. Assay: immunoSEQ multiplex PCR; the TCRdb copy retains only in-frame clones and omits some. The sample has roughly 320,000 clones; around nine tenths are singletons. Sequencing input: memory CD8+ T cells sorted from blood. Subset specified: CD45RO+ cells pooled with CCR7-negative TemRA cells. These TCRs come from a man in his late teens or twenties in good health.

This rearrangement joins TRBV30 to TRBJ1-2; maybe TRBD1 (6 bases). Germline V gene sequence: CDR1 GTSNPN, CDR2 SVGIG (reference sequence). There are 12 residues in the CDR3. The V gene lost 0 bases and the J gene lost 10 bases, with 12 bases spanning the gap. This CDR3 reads CAWSVQGLLYTF. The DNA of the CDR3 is TGTGCCTGGAGTGTACAGGGCCTACTCTACACCTTC.

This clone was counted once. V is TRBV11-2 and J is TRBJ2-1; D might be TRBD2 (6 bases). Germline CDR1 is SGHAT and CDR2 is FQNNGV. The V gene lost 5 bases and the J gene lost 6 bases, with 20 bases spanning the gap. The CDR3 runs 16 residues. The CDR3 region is CASSGTLYGSPNEQFF. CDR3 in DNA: TGTGCCAGCAGCGGCACCCTTTACGGGAGTCCCAATGAGCAGTTCTTC.

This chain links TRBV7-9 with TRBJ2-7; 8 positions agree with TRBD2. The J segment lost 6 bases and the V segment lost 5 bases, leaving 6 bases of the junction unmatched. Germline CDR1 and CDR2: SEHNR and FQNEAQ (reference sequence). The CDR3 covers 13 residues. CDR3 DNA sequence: TGTGCCAGCAGCGCCGGGACTAGGGGCGAGCAGTACTTC. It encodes CASSAGTRGEQYF.

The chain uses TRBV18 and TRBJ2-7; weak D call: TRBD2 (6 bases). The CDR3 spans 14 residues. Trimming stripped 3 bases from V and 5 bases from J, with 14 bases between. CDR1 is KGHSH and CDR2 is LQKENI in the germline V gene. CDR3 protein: CASSPYRDLDEQYF. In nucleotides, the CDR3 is TGTGCCAGCTCACCGTACCGGGACTTGGACGAGCAGTACTTC.

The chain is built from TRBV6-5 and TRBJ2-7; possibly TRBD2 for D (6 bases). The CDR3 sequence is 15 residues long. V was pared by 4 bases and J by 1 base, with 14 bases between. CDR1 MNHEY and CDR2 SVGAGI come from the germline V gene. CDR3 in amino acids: CASSSSPRESYEQYF. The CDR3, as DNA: TGTGCCAGCAGTTCGTCTCCCCGGGAGTCCTACGAGCAGTACTTC.

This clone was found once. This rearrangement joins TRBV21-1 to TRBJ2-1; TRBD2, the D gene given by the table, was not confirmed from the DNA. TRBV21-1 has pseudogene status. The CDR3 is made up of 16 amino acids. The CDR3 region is CASSKEIPSGYNEQFF. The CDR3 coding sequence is TGTGCCAGCAGCAAAGAGATACCTAGCGGCTACAATGAGCAGTTCTTC.

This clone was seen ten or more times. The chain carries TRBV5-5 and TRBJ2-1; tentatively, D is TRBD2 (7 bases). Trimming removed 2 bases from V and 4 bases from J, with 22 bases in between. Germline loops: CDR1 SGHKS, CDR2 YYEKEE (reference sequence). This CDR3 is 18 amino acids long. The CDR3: CASSFGVWGREPYNEQFF. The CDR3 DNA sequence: TGTGCCAGCAGCTTCGGCGTTTGGGGGCGGGAGCCATACAATGAGCAGTTCTTC.

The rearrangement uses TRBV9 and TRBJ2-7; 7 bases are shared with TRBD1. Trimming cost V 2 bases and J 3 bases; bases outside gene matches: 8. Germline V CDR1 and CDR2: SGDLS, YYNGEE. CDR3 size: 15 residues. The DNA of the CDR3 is TGTGCCAGCAGCGTCCGGGACAGTGCTAACTACGAGCAGTACTTC. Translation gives CASSVRDSANYEQYF.

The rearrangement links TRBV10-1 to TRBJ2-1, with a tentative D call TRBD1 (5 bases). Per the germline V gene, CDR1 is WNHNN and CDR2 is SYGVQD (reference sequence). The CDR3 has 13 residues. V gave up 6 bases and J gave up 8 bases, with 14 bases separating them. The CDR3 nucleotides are TGCGCCAGCAGCCTCCAGGGTGGGGATGAGCAGTTCTTC. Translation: CASSLQGGDEQFF.

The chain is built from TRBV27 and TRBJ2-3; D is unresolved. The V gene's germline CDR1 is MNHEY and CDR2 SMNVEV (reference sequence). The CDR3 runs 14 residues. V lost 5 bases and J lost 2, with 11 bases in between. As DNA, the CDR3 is TGTGCCAGCAGTCTAGTTTGGTCCACAGATACGCAGTATTTT. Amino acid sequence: CASSLVWSTDTQYF.

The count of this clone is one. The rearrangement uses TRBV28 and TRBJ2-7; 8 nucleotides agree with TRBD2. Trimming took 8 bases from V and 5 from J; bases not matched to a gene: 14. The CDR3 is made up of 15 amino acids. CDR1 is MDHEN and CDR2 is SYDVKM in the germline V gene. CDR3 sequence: CASGLGAGAPDEQYF. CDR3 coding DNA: TGTGCCAGCGGCCTGGGAGCGGGGGCCCCCGACGAGCAGTACTTC.

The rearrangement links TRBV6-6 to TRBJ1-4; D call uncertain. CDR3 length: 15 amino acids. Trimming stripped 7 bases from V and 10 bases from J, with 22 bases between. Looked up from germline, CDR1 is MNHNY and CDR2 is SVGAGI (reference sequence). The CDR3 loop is CASTSDGTPDRKLFF. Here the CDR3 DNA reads TGTGCCAGCACCTCGGATGGAACTCCCGATAGAAAACTGTTTTTT.

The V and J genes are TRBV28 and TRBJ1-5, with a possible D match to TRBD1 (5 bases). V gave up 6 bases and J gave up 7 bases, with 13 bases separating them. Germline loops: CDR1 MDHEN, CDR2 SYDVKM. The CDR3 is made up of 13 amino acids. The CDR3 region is CASSPPGFQPQHF. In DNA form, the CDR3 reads TGTGCCAGCAGCCCCCCAGGGTTCCAGCCCCAGCATTTT.

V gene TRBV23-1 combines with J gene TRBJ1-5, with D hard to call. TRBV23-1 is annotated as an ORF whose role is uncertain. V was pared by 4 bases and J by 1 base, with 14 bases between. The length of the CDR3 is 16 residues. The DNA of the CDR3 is TGCGCCAGCAGTCCCCCACGGCTGAAGAGCAATCAGCCCCAGCATTTT. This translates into CASSPPRLKSNQPQHF.

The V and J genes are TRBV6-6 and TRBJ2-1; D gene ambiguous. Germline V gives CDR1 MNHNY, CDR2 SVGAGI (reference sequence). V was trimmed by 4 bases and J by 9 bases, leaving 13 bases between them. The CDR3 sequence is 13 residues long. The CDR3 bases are TGTGCCAGCAGTTTCTCGAGCTGGGGTGAGCAGTTCTTC. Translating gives CASSFSSWGEQFF.

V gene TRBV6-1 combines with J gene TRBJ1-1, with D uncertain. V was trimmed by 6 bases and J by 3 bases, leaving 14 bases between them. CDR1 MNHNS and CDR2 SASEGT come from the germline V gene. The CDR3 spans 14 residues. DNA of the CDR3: TGTGCCAGCAGGGTTATCCTCGAGGACACTGAAGCTTTCTTT. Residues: CASRVILEDTEAFF.

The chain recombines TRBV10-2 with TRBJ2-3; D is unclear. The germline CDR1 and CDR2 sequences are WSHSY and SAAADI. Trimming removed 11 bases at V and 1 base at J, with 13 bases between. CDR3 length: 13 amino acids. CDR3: CAGVIAGTDTQYF. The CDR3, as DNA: TGCGCCGGGGTAATAGCCGGCACAGATACGCAGTATTTT.

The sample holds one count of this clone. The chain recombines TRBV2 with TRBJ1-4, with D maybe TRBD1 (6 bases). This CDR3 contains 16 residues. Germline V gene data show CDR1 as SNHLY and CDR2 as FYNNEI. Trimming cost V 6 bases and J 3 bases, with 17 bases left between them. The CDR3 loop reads CASRTLNREANEKLFF. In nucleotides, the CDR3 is TGTGCCAGCAGAACTCTTAACAGGGAAGCTAATGAAAAACTGTTTTTT. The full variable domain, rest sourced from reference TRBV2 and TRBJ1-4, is EPEVTQTPSHQVTQMGQEVILRCVPISNHLYFYWYRQILGQKVEFLVSFYNNEISEKSEIFDDQFSVERPDGSNFTLKIRSTKLEDSAMYFCASRTLNREANEKLFFGSGTQLSVL.

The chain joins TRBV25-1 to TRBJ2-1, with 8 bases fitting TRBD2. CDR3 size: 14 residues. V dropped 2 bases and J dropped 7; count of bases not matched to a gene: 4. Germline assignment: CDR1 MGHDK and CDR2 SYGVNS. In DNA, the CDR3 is TGTGCCAGCAGTGAAGCGGGAGGATATAATGAGCAGTTCTTC. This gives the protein CASSEAGGYNEQFF.

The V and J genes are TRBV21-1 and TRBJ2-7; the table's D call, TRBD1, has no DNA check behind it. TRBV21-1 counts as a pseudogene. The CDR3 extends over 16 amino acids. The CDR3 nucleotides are TGTGCCAGCAGCAAAGGGGGGCGGAAGACTAACTACGAGCAGTACTTC. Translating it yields CASSKGGRKTNYEQYF.

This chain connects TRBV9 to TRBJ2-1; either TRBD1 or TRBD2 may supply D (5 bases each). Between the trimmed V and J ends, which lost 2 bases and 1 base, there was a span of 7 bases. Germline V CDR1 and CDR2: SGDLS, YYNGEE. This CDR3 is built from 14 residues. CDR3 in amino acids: CASSVEGSYNEQFF. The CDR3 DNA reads TGTGCCAGCAGCGTTGAGGGGTCCTACAATGAGCAGTTCTTC.

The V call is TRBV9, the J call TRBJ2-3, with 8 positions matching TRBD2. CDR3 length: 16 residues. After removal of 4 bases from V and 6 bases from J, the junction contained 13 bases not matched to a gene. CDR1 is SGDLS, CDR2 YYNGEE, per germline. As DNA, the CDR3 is TGTGCCAGCAGCCCTGACGACGGGAGGGCCGGTGATACGCAGTATTTT. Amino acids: CASSPDDGRAGDTQYF.